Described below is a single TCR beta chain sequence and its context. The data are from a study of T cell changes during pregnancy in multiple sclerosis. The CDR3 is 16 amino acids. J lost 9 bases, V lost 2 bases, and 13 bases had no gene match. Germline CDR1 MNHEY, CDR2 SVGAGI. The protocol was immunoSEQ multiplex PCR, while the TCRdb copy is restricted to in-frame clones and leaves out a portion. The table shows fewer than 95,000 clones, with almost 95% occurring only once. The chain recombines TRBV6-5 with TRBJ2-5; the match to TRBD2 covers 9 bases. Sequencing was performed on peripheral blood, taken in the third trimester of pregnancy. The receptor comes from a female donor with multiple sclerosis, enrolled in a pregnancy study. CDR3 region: CASSYTPGAGGDSQYF. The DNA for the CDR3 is TGTGCCAGCAGTTACACTCCCGGAGCGGGAGGAGATTCCCAGTACTTC.